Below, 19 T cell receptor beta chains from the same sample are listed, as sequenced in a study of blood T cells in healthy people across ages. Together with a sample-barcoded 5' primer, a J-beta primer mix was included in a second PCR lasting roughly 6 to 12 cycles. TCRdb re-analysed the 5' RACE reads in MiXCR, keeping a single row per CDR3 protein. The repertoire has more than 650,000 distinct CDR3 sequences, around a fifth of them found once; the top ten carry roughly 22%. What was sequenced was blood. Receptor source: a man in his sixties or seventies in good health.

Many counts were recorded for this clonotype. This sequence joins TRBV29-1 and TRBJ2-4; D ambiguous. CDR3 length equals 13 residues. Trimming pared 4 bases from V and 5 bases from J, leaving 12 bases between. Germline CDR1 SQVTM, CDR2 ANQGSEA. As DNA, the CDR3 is TGCAGCGTTGTTCCTATTTCCCAAAACATTCAGTACTTC. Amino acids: CSVVPISQNIQYF.

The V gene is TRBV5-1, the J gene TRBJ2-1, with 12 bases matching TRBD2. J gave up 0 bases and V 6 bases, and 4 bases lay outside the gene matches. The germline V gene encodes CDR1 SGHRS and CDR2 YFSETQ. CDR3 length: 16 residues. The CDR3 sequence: CASTWTSGTSYNEQFF. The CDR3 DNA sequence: TGCGCCAGCACCTGGACTAGCGGGACCTCCTACAATGAGCAGTTCTTC.

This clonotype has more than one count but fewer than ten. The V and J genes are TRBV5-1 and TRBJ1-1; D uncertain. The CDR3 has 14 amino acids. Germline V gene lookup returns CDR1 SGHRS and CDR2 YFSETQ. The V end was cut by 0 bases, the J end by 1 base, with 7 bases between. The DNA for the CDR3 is TGCGCCAGCAGCTTGGCGCAAAAGAACACTGAAGCTTTCTTT. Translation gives CASSLAQKNTEAFF.

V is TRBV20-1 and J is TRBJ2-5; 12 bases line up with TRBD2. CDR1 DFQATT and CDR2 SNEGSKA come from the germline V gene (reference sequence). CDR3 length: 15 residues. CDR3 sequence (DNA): TGCAGGGCCATTTACCTAGCGGGGGGGGGAGAGACCCAGTACTTC. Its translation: CRAIYLAGGGETQYF.

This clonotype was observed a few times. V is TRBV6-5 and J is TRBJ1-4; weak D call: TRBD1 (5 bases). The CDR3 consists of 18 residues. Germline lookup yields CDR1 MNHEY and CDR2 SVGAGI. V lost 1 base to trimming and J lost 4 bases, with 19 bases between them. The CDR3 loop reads CASSYWDSPEGVNEKLFF. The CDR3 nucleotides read TGTGCCAGCAGTTACTGGGACTCCCCAGAGGGAGTTAATGAAAAACTGTTTTTT.

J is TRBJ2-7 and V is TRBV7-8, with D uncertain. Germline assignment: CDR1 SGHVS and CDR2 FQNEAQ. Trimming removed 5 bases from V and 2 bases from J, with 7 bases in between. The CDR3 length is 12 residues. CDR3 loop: CASSPETYEQYF. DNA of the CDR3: TGTGCCAGCAGCCCGGAAACCTACGAGCAGTACTTC.

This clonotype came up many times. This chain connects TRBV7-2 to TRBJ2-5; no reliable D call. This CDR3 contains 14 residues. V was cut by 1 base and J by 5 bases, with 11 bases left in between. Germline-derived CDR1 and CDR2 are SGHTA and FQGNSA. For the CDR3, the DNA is TGTGCCAGCAGCTTAGAGCAAATAGGGGAGACCCAGTACTTC. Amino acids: CASSLEQIGETQYF.

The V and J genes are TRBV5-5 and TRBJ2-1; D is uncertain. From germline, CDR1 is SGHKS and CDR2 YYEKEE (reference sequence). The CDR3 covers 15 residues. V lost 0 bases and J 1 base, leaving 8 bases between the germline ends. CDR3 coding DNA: TGTGCCAGCAGCTTGGACCAGAGATCCTACAATGAGCAGTTCTTC. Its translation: CASSLDQRSYNEQFF.

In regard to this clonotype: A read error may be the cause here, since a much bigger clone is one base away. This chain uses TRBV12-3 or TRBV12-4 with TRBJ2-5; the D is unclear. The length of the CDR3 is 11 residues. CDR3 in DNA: TGTGCCAGCAGTTACCAAGGGACCCAGTACTTC. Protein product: CASSYQGTQYF.

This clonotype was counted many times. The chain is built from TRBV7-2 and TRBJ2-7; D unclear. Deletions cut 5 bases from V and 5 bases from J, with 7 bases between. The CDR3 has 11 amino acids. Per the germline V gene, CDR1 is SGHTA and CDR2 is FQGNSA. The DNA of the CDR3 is TGTGCCAGCAGCCCCCTGGACGAGCAGTACTTC. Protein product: CASSPLDEQYF.

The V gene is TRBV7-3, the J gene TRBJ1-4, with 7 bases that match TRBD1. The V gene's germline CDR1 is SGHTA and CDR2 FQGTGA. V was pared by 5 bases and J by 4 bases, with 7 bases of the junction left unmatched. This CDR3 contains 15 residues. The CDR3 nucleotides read TGTGCCAGCAGCCACCGGACAGGAGATAATGAAAAACTGTTTTTT. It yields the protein CASSHRTGDNEKLFF.

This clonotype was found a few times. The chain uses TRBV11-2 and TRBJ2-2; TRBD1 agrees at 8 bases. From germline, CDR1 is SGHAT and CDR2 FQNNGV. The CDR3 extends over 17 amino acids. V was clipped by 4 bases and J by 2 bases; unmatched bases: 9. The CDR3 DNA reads TGTGCCAGCAGCTCAGGTGGACAGGGATTTAACACCGGGGAGCTGTTTTTT. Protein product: CASSSGGQGFNTGELFF.

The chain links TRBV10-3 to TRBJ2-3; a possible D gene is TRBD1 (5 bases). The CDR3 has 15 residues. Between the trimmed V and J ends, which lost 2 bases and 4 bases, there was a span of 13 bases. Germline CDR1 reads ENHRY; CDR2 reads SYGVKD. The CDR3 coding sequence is TGTGCCATCAGTGAGGGCCAGGGATTGGCAGATACGCAGTATTTT. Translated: CAISEGQGLADTQYF.

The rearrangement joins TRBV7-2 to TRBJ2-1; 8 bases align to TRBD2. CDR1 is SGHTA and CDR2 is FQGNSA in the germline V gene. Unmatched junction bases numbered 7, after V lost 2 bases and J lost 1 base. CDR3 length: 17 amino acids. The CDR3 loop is CASSLRRASGSYNEQFF. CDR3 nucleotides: TGTGCCAGCAGCTTAAGGAGGGCTAGCGGGTCCTACAATGAGCAGTTCTTC.

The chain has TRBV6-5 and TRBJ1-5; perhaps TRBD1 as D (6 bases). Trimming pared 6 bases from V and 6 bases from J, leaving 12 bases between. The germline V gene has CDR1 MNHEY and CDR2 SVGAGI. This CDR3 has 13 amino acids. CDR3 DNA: TGTGCCAGCAGATACAGGGAAGGTCAGCCCCAGCATTTT. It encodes CASRYREGQPQHF.

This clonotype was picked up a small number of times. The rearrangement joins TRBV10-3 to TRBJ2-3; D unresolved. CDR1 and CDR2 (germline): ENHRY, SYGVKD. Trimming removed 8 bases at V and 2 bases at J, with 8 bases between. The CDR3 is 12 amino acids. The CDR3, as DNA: TGTGCCATCGGCGGTATCACAGATACGCAGTATTTT. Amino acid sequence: CAIGGITDTQYF.

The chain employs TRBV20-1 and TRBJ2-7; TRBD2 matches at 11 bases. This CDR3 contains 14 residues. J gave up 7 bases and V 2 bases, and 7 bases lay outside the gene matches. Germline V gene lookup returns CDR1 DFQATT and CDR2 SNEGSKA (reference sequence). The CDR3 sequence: CSARRQLAGVEQYV. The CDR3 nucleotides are TGCAGTGCTAGAAGACAACTAGCGGGAGTTGAGCAGTACGTC.

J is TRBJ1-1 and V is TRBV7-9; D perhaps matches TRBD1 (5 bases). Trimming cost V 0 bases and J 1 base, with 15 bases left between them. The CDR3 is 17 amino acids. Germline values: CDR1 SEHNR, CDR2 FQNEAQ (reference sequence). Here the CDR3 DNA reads TGTGCCAGCAGCTTAGCGCTAGGAGGGACTCAGAACACTGAAGCTTTCTTT. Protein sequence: CASSLALGGTQNTEAFF. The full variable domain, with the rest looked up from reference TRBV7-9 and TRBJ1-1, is DTGVSQNPRHKITKRGQNVTFRCDPISEHNRLYWYRQTLGQGPEFLTYFQNEAQLEKSRLLSDRFSAERPKGSFSTLEIQRTEQGDSAMYLCASSLALGGTQNTEAFFGQGTRLTVV.

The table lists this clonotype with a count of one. CDR3 sequence (DNA): TGTGCCAGCAGCCCCGCAGTAGCCCATAGCACAGATACGCAGTATTTT. It is translated as CASSPAVAHSTDTQYF. The J gene is TRBJ2-3, the V gene TRBV9; no clear D gene. CDR3 length equals 16 residues. Trimming cost V 4 bases and J 0 bases, with 15 bases left between them. The germline V gene has CDR1 SGDLS and CDR2 YYNGEE.